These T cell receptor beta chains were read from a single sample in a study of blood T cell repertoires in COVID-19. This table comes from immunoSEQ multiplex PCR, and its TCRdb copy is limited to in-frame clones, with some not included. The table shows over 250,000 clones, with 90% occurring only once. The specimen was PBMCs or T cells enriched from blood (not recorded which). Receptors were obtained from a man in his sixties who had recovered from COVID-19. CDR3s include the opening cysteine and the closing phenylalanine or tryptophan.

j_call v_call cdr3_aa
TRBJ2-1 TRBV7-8 CASSSRDYNEQFF
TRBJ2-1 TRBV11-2 CASSLVARGLSDLFF
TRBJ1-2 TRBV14 CASRNPGGGYTF
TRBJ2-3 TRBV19 CASNSGQPSTDTQYF
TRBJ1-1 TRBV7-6 CASSGTGGGSTEAFF
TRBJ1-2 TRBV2 CASSFLTGQSYGYTF
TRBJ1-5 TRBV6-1 CASSEGSAQPQHF
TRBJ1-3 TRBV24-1 CATSEATGLTIYF
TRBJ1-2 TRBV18 CASSRTGLEGYTF
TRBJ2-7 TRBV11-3 CASSLFGSNTYEQYF
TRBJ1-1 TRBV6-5 CASSPVMNTEAFF
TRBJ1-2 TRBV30 CAWKRDRARNYGYTF
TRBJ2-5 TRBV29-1 CSVGQGMGETQYF
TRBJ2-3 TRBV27 CASRGLASGRASDTQYF
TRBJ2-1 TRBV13 CASSSGTSGRESSYNEQFF
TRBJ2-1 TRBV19 CASAWDRGSNEQFF
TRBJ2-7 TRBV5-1 CATRVGTSGGYEQYF
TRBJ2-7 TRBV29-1 CSVGRGVSEQYF
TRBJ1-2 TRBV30 CAWSADRGYGYTF
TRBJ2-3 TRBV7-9 CASSRTSGRSDTQYF
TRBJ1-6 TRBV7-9 CASSSVSPLHF
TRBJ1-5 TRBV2 CASTGVAGGHQPQHF
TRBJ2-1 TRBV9 CASSGRGGSSYNEQFF
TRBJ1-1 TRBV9 CASSADSSRAFF
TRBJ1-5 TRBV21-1 CASSKDAGQGGQPQHF
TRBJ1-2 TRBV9 CASSISRDRGPQSGGYTF
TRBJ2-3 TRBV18 CASSSSGGAADTQYF
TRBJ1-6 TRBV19 CASSISGDRAYSPLHF
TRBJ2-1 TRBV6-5 CASSRTYNEQFF
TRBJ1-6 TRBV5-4 CASSPSAGSSYNSPLHF
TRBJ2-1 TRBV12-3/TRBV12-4 CASSFSGEQFF
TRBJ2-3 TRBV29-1 CSATNAGDTQYF
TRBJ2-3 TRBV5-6 CASSSGQATDTQYF
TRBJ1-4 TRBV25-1 CASSVREGLSEKLFF
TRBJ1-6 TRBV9 CASSLTLNSPLHF
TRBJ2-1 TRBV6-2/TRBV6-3 CASSHTTTHGGGGHYNEQFF
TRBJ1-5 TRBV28 CASSLLIGQGKQPQHF
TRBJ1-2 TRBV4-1 CASSQAGTDFQISYTF
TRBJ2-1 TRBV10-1 CASSDGTSGRIGEQFF
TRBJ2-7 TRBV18 CASSPPTGHDYEQYF
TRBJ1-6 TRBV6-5 CASSSRGALYSPLHF
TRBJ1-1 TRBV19 CASSKRQGVGTEAFF
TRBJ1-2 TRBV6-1 CASSEQIPNYGYTF
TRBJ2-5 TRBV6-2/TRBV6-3 CASSYGQGISQETQYF
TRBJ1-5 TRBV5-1 CASSPNDSGEPQHF
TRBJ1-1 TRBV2 CASLDQGASEAFF
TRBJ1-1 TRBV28 CASSSPGENTEAFF
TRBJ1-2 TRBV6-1 CASSESGVAGQDLYGYTF
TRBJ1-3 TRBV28 CASSLTPGAGNTIYF
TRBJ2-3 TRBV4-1 CASSQSPGTSSPSTDTQYF
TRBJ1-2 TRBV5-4 CASSLAFTPDGYTF
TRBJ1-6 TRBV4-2 CASSPTGSSYNSPLHF
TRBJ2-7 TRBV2 CASGRHGYEQYF
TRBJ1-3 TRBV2 CASADRGAGNTIYF
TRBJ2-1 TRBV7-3 CASSFGGEGEQFF